Below are 26 T cell receptor beta chains sequenced from a single sample in a study of blood T cell repertoires in COVID-19. Only in-frame clones appear in the TCRdb table, and some are missing; sequencing was by immunoSEQ multiplex PCR. The table includes about 80,000 clones, under 80% detected once. The sequencing input was peripheral blood. The origin of the receptors is a human donor in a cohort sampled during active COVID-19.

The chain employs TRBV11-3 and TRBJ2-3; 7 bases are a match to TRBD2. The CDR3 consists of 14 residues. Losses at the gene ends were 5 bases for V and 2 bases for J; bases not matched to a gene: 4. The germline gives CDR1 SGHNT, CDR2 YENEEA. The DNA for the CDR3 is TGTGCCAGCAGCCCTAGGGACTACACAGATACGCAGTATTTT. This translates into CASSPRDYTDTQYF.

This chain joins TRBV19 and TRBJ2-1; 11 positions match TRBD2. Trimming cost V 10 bases and J 7 bases; bases outside gene matches: 9. CDR3 size: 14 residues. The germline gives CDR1 LNHDA, CDR2 SQIVND (reference sequence). The CDR3 loop reads CATTKGTSGNEQFF. CDR3 in DNA: TGTGCCACCACGAAAGGGACTAGCGGTAATGAGCAGTTCTTC.

The chain joins TRBV9 to TRBJ1-1; D is unresolved. CDR1 SGDLS and CDR2 YYNGEE come from the germline V gene. The CDR3 has 13 amino acids. Trimming removed 0 bases at V and 1 base at J, with 4 bases between. The chain's CDR3 is CASSVDTNTEAFF. In DNA, the CDR3 is TGTGCCAGCAGCGTAGACACGAACACTGAAGCTTTCTTT.

The rearrangement links TRBV6-6 to TRBJ2-1, with TRBD2 matching 8 bases. The CDR3 spans 14 residues. Germline V gene lookup returns CDR1 MNHNY and CDR2 SVGAGI (reference sequence). Germline trimming cut 0 bases from V and 15 bases from J; bases unmatched to any gene: 10. The CDR3 protein is CASSYSTGTRGLFF. CDR3 nucleotides: TGTGCCAGCAGTTACTCTACGGGGACTAGGGGGTTGTTCTTC.

This clone was seen only once. The chain carries TRBV5-5 and TRBJ2-1; D is possibly TRBD2 (5 bases). Germline V lookup: CDR1 SGHKS, CDR2 YYEKEE (reference sequence). V was trimmed by 3 bases and J by 0 bases, leaving 19 bases between them. The CDR3 is 18 residues long. The CDR3 spells CASSSPLVFPLSYNEQFF. The CDR3 coding sequence is TGTGCCAGCAGCTCACCACTAGTTTTCCCCCTCTCCTACAATGAGCAGTTCTTC.

The rearrangement uses TRBV4-1 and TRBJ2-1; 7 bases agree with TRBD2. With V trimmed by 2 bases and J by 4 bases, 5 bases remained unmatched. Germline lookup yields CDR1 MGHRA and CDR2 YSYEKL. The CDR3 sequence is 15 residues long. CDR3 sequence reads: CASSQRDYVYNEQFF. CDR3 DNA sequence: TGCGCCAGCAGCCAAAGGGACTACGTATACAATGAGCAGTTCTTC.

The chain combines TRBV5-4 with TRBJ2-1; 11 nucleotides match TRBD2. The CDR3 is made up of 20 amino acids. With V trimmed by 2 bases and J by 3 bases, 16 bases remained unmatched. Germline-derived CDR1 and CDR2 are SGHNT and YYREEE (reference sequence). In DNA, the CDR3 is TGTGCCAGCAGCTTTAGAGTCGGAACTAGCGGGAGTTTCTTCTACAATGAGCAGTTCTTC. This gives the protein CASSFRVGTSGSFFYNEQFF.

Notes on this clone: This may arise from a read error, as a much more abundant clone is one base away. The sample holds other DNA sequences that translate to the same CDR3. CDR3 DNA: TGTGCCAGCTCACCGAGGGACAGTTTTGCCTATGAGCAGTACTTC. Amino acid sequence: CASSPRDSFAYEQYF. The chain has TRBV18 and TRBJ2-7; 7 bases are a match to TRBD1. CDR1 is KGHSH and CDR2 is LQKENI in the germline V gene. This CDR3 comprises 15 residues.

The chain uses TRBV5-1 and TRBJ2-3; D perhaps matches TRBD2 (5 bases). The germline CDR1 and CDR2 sequences are SGHRS and YFSETQ. The V and J ends lost 2 bases and 0 bases respectively, with 10 bases between them. The length of the CDR3 is 15 residues. CDR3 sequence reads: CASSFVGGSTDTQYF. The DNA of the CDR3 is TGCGCCAGCAGCTTCGTTGGCGGGAGCACAGATACGCAGTATTTT. Full variable domain (remainder filled in from reference TRBV5-1 and TRBJ2-3): KAGVTQTPRYLIKTRGQQVTLSCSPISGHRSVSWYQQTPGQGLQFLFEYFSETQRNKGNFPGRFSGRQFSNSRSEMNVSTLELGDSALYLCASSFVGGSTDTQYFGPGTRLTVL.

The CDR3 DNA reads as TGTGCCAGCAGGGTTTACCCGGGATCTGGCTACACCTTC. Protein product: CASRVYPGSGYTF. V is TRBV6-5 and J is TRBJ1-2; D is undetermined. CDR1 is MNHEY and CDR2 is SVGAGI in the germline V gene. The germline V and J ends were trimmed by 6 bases and 7 bases, with 15 bases remaining between them. This CDR3 spans 13 amino acids.

CDR3 residues: CASSLASGGEQYV. CDR3 DNA sequence: TGTGCCAGCAGCTTGGCTTCAGGGGGAGAGCAGTACGTC. The chain carries TRBV5-6 and TRBJ2-7, with 7 bases that match TRBD1. Per the germline V gene, CDR1 is SGHDT and CDR2 is YYEEEE. V shed 0 bases and J 7 bases; nucleotides not matched to a gene: 4. The CDR3 has 13 residues.

The gene calls are TRBV24-1 and TRBJ2-3, with 9 bases matching TRBD2. Germline V gene lookup returns CDR1 KGHDR and CDR2 SFDVKD. The CDR3 consists of 16 residues. V dropped 3 bases and J dropped 3; count of bases not matched to a gene: 6. The CDR3 DNA reads as TGTGCCACCAGTGATCCAGTAGCGGGAGCGACAGATACGCAGTATTTT. Translating gives CATSDPVAGATDTQYF.

The chain couples TRBV5-6 to TRBJ2-7; 10 bases line up with TRBD1. CDR3 size: 14 residues. The germline V gene encodes CDR1 SGHDT and CDR2 YYEEEE. V dropped 5 bases and J dropped 5; count of bases not matched to a gene: 7. The CDR3 DNA reads TGTGCCAGCAGTCGGGGACAGGGGTTCCACGAGCAGTACGTC. This encodes CASSRGQGFHEQYV.

The rearrangement uses TRBV6-2 or TRBV6-3 and TRBJ2-4, with 11 bases matching TRBD2. The CDR3 has 17 amino acids. Looked up from germline, CDR1 is MNHEY and CDR2 is SVGEGT. The trim removed 5 bases at V and 1 base at J, leaving 7 bases unmatched. CDR3 loop: CASSVTSGSSAKNIQYF. The CDR3 nucleotides read TGTGCCAGCAGTGTCACTAGCGGGAGTTCTGCCAAAAACATTCAGTACTTC.

The chain recombines TRBV11-3 with TRBJ2-1; TRBD2 aligns across 9 bases. Per the germline V gene, CDR1 is SGHNT and CDR2 is YENEEA. CDR3 size: 17 residues. V was pared by 1 base and J by 3 bases, with 7 bases of the junction left unmatched. The CDR3 DNA reads as TGTGCCAGCAGCTTAGTGGGCGGGAGGGCCAACTACAATGAGCAGTTCTTC. This sequence encodes CASSLVGGRANYNEQFF.

The table lists this clone with a few counts. The V and J genes are TRBV6-1 and TRBJ2-3, with 8 bases matching TRBD2. After removal of 0 bases from V and 3 bases from J, the junction contained 5 bases not matched to a gene. The CDR3 length is 16 residues. Per the germline V gene, CDR1 is MNHNS and CDR2 is SASEGT. The CDR3 nucleotides read TGTGCCAGCAGTGAAGCGACCGGGGGGGCAACAGATACGCAGTATTTT. This gives the protein CASSEATGGATDTQYF.

This chain connects TRBV7-6 to TRBJ2-3; the match to TRBD2 covers 7 bases. The V segment lost 1 base and the J segment 5 bases; nucleotides outside the gene matches: 12. The germline V gene encodes CDR1 SGHVS and CDR2 FNYEAQ. The CDR3 totals 17 residues. The CDR3 nucleotides read TGTGCCAGCAGCTTAGGGGCGGGAGTAGAACTTCGAGATACGCAGTATTTT. This sequence encodes CASSLGAGVELRDTQYF. Full variable domain (remainder filled in from reference TRBV7-6 and TRBJ2-3): GAGVSQSPRYKVTKRGQDVALRCDPISGHVSLYWYRQALGQGPEFLTYFNYEAQQDKSGLPNDRFSAERPEGSISTLTIQRTEQRDSAMYRCASSLGAGVELRDTQYFGPGTRLTVL.

The chain links TRBV5-6 to TRBJ2-1, with 14 bases fitting TRBD2. This CDR3 is 17 amino acids long. Germline V CDR1 and CDR2: SGHDT, YYEEEE. V lost 2 bases to trimming and J lost 10 bases; unmatched junction nucleotides: 11. CDR3 protein: CASSLRGGLAGVGEQFF. As DNA, the CDR3 is TGTGCCAGCAGCTTAAGAGGGGGACTAGCGGGAGTCGGAGAGCAGTTCTTC.

V usage is TRBV30 and J usage is TRBJ1-1; D is perhaps TRBD1 (5 bases). V was trimmed by 3 bases and J by 11 bases, leaving 19 bases between them. Germline lookup yields CDR1 GTSNPN and CDR2 SVGIG (reference sequence). This CDR3 has 13 amino acids. The CDR3 spells CAWRADTQGKAFF. DNA of the CDR3: TGTGCCTGGAGGGCGGACACACAAGGAAAGGCTTTCTTT.

This sequence joins TRBV2 and TRBJ2-7; the match to TRBD1 covers 8 bases. The ends lost 0 bases at V and 1 base at J; junction bases unmatched: 14. This CDR3 comprises 19 residues. Looked up from germline, CDR1 is SNHLY and CDR2 is FYNNEI. DNA of the CDR3: TGTGCCAGCAGTGAAGCGTCCCCAGGGGGCAGACACGGTTCCTACGAGCAGTACGTC. It yields the protein CASSEASPGGRHGSYEQYV.

This chain joins TRBV3-1 (or the pseudogene TRBV3-2) and TRBJ1-1; 8 bases agree with TRBD1. CDR1 is LGHDT, CDR2 YNNKEL, per germline (reference sequence). The CDR3 extends over 18 amino acids. The junction had 14 bases not matched to a gene; V was cut back by 4 bases and J by 1 base. The CDR3 DNA is TGTGCCAGCAGCCGTCTTCTTCAGGGGGCGCGAGGGAACACTGAAGCTTTCTTT. Translated, it gives CASSRLLQGARGNTEAFF.

The chain links TRBV6-5 to TRBJ1-6; the D gene is possibly TRBD1 (5 bases). Between the trimmed V and J ends, which lost 2 bases and 10 bases, there was a span of 12 bases. Germline V CDR1 and CDR2: MNHEY, SVGAGI. The CDR3 extends over 14 amino acids. This CDR3 is CASSYVLAGSPLHF. As DNA, the CDR3 is TGTGCCAGCAGTTACGTCCTCGCAGGGTCACCCCTCCACTTT.

This clone turned up a few times. The V and J genes are TRBV7-8 and TRBJ2-5, with TRBD2 matching 10 bases. The CDR3 extends over 16 amino acids. Germline V lookup: CDR1 SGHVS, CDR2 FQNEAQ. J was trimmed by 2 bases and V by 3 bases; bases with no gene match: 6. The CDR3 loop reads CASSLERGGSQETQYF. The CDR3 coding sequence is TGTGCCAGCAGCTTGGAGCGGGGGGGCAGTCAAGAGACCCAGTACTTC.

In its sample, this clone is medium-sized. V and J are TRBV28 and TRBJ1-2, with a tentative D call TRBD1 (5 bases). Per the germline V gene, CDR1 is MDHEN and CDR2 is SYDVKM. The CDR3 consists of 13 residues. V lost 2 bases and J 5 bases, leaving 9 bases between the germline ends. CDR3 nucleotides: TGTGCCAGCAGTTTAGGGGGAGGGTATGGCTACACCTTC. Translation: CASSLGGGYGYTF.

The chain has TRBV6-2 or TRBV6-3 and TRBJ2-1; D is uncertain. CDR3 length: 12 amino acids. The V end was cut by 5 bases, the J end by 8 bases, with 10 bases between. Looked up from germline, CDR1 is MNHEY and CDR2 is SVGEGT. In DNA, the CDR3 is TGTGCCAGCAGTCTCCGTTACTATGAGCAGTTCTTC. Amino acids: CASSLRYYEQFF.

The chain joins TRBV11-2 to TRBJ2-7; TRBD1 aligns across 9 bases. The germline gives CDR1 SGHAT, CDR2 FQNNGV. Germline trimming cut 5 bases from V and 2 bases from J; bases unmatched to any gene: 7. This CDR3 has 15 residues. CDR3 loop: CASSIATGGTYEQYV. Written as DNA, the CDR3 is TGTGCCAGCAGCATCGCGACAGGGGGGACCTACGAGCAGTACGTC.